The entry that follows covers one T cell receptor beta chain sequence. No antigen is known for it. Looked up from germline, CDR1 is DFQATT and CDR2 is SNEGSKA (reference sequence). Between the trimmed V and J ends, which lost 0 bases and 7 bases, there was a span of 19 bases. CDR3 length: 16 amino acids. Specified time point: newly diagnosed GD, antithyroid drugs for less than 3 months. The TCR library was prepared using RNA isolated from PBMCs. This sample is part of a study of regulatory T cells in long-lasting Graves disease. Study context: Prior antithyroid drug treatment in newly diagnosed Graves' patients lasted under 3 months. General study points: Gene preferences differed: TRBV28, TRBJ1-2, TRBJ2-5 in persistent cases.

Researchers made TCR beta libraries by using iRepertoire HTBI primers and running Arm-PCR on CDR3 regions. TCRdb independently ran MiXCR on the multiplex PCR reads; one entry per CDR3 protein. The sample lists hundreds of thousands of distinct CDR3 sequences; less than 20% were seen once. The data also belong to a second study, concerning T cells in Graves' hyperthyroidism and ophthalmopathy. In that study: Uncontrolled infection, other autoimmune disease, pregnancy or lactation led to exclusion. Blood also carried most thyroid clonotypes expanded above 0.001.

This clonotype was sampled from a woman in her twenties or thirties with Graves disease. Sequencing was performed on peripheral blood mononuclear cells (PBMCs), taken at new diagnosis, from a patient treated with antithyroid drugs. This chain uses TRBV20-1 with TRBJ2-1, with D unclear. The CDR3 reads CSARDRIGIVVNEQFF. CDR3 nucleotide sequence: TGCAGTGCTAGAGATCGAATCGGAATAGTTGTGAATGAGCAGTTCTTC.